This TCR beta chain was recorded in a study of OX40 agonist ivuxolimab in advanced cancers. The germline V gene has CDR1 MDHEN and CDR2 SYDVKM. J lost 8 bases, V lost 1 base, and 7 bases had no gene match. CDR3 length: 15 amino acids. Repertoires were generated with immunoSEQ multiplex PCR, while TCRdb's copy carries only in-frame clones and drops some. The sample includes about 81,000 clones, approximately 85% of them seen just once. The rearrangement joins TRBV28 to TRBJ1-3, with 8 positions matching TRBD1. The sample consisted of CD4+ or CD8+ T cells sorted from blood, taken in a trial of the OX40 agonist ivuxolimab. The sequence derives from an adult with an advanced solid tumor such as melanoma, head and neck, liver or kidney cancer. DNA for the CDR3: TGTGCCAGCAGTTTATTGGGCAGGGGGCTGGACACCATATATTTT. The encoded protein is CASSLLGRGLDTIYF. The full variable domain, with the rest looked up from reference TRBV28 and TRBJ1-3, is DVKVTQSSRYLVKRTGEKVFLECVQDMDHENMFWYRQDPGLGLRLIYFSYDVKMKEKGDIPEGYSVSREKKERFSLILESASTNQTSMYLCASSLLGRGLDTIYFGEGSWLTVV.